Listed below are T cell receptor beta chains from one sample, sequenced in a study of regulatory T cells in long-lasting Graves disease. In TCRdb, the multiplex PCR reads were re-called with MiXCR into one record per CDR3 protein. The data show about 500,000 distinct CDR3 sequences, 12% seen once. This sample was shared with a second study, whose subject was T cells in Graves' hyperthyroidism and ophthalmopathy.

The sequencing used peripheral blood mononuclear cells (PBMCs), collected at new diagnosis, from a patient treated with antithyroid drugs. These receptor sequences come from a woman under 40 with Graves disease. CDR3s include the opening cysteine and the closing phenylalanine or tryptophan. D genes are given only for firm matches. Only some rows state a clone size, as once, few, many or a class for expanded clones.

D | size | J | length | V | CDR3 | DNA
- | many | TRBJ2-3 | 14 | TRBV24-1 | CATSREPSTDTQYF | TGTGCCACCAGTCGAGAGCCCAGCACAGATACGCAGTATTTT
- | - | TRBJ1-2 | 12 | TRBV7-2 | CASSLRQHGYTF | TGTGCCAGCAGCCTCAGACAGCATGGCTACACCTTC
- | many | TRBJ1-5 | 14 | TRBV15 | CATSRGGEGQPQHF | TGTGCCACCAGCCGAGGGGGGGAAGGTCAGCCCCAGCATTTT
- | many | TRBJ2-5 | 12 | TRBV7-2 | CASSPGWRTQYF | TGTGCCAGCAGCCCCGGTTGGCGGACCCAGTACTTC
TRBD2 | many | TRBJ2-5 | 15 | TRBV6-5 | CASSLAGPSSETQYF | TGTGCCAGCAGTTTAGCGGGCCCTAGTAGCGAGACCCAGTACTTC
- | many | TRBJ2-1 | 14 | TRBV7-8 | CASRNWEVNNEQFF | TGTGCCAGCAGGAACTGGGAGGTAAACAATGAGCAGTTCTTC
- | - | TRBJ2-2 | 13 | TRBV24-1 | CATTSGRVGELFF | TGTGCCACCACCTCCGGGAGAGTCGGGGAGCTGTTTTTT
TRBD1 | many | TRBJ2-1 | 13 | TRBV20-1 | CSALGQGYNEQFF | TGCAGTGCTCTGGGACAGGGATACAATGAGCAGTTCTTC
- | many | TRBJ2-1 | 15 | TRBV11-2 | CASSSLTQSYNEQFF | TGTGCCAGCAGCTCACTGACGCAGTCCTACAATGAGCAGTTCTTC
TRBD2 | many | TRBJ2-3 | 16 | TRBV15 | CATSRDLVAGTDTQYF | TGTGCCACCAGCAGAGATCTTGTAGCGGGAACAGATACGCAGTATTTT
- | many | TRBJ1-1 | 12 | TRBV2 | CASSESPAQAFF | TGTGCCAGCAGTGAAAGTCCCGCACAAGCTTTCTTT
TRBD1 | - | TRBJ1-1 | 14 | TRBV13 | CASHFGTGETEAFF | TGTGCCAGCCACTTCGGGACAGGGGAAACTGAAGCTTTCTTT
TRBD1 | many | TRBJ2-5 | 16 | TRBV9 | CASSVAGQGAWETQYF | TGTGCCAGCAGCGTAGCTGGACAGGGGGCCTGGGAGACCCAGTACTTC
- | - | TRBJ2-7 | 14 | TRBV6-2/TRBV6-3 | CASSSETTQHEQYF | TGTGCCAGCAGTTCCGAGACTACCCAACACGAGCAGTACTTC
TRBD1 | - | TRBJ1-6 | 15 | TRBV19 | CASSIRQGQGSPLHF | TGTGCCAGTAGTATCCGACAGGGCCAGGGATCACCCCTCCACTTT
TRBD1 | many | TRBJ1-5 | 17 | TRBV19 | CASSPGTGRFSNQPQHF | TGTGCCAGTAGTCCCGGGACAGGGAGATTTAGCAATCAGCCCCAGCATTTT
TRBD2 | few | TRBJ2-1 | 17 | TRBV20-1 | CSATGTSGLDSYNEQFF | TGCAGTGCTACCGGGACTAGCGGCCTTGATTCCTACAATGAGCAGTTCTTC
TRBD2 | many | TRBJ2-1 | 15 | TRBV12-3/TRBV12-4 | CASSPWVGGRDEQFF | TGTGCCAGCAGCCCTTGGGTCGGAGGGAGGGATGAGCAGTTCTTC
- | few | TRBJ2-1 | 12 | TRBV4-1 | CASSQDGRVQFF | TGCGCCAGCAGCCAAGATGGGCGGGTGCAGTTCTTC
TRBD2 | many | TRBJ2-1 | 15 | TRBV6-1 | CASSVGTSGLYEQFF | TGTGCCAGCAGTGTTGGGACTAGCGGGCTCTATGAGCAGTTCTTC
TRBD2 | few | TRBJ2-5 | 16 | TRBV19 | CASSIGPSGGQETQYF | TGTGCCAGTAGTATAGGGCCTAGCGGGGGCCAAGAGACCCAGTACTTC
TRBD2 | - | TRBJ2-2 | 19 | TRBV20-1 | CSARDLGAGGPAYTGELFF | TGCAGTGCTAGAGATCTCGGAGCGGGAGGGCCAGCGTACACCGGGGAGCTGTTTTTT
TRBD1 | few | TRBJ2-1 | 16 | TRBV10-1 | CASSEVGQGAINEQFF | TGCGCCAGCAGTGAAGTCGGGCAGGGGGCCATCAATGAGCAGTTCTTC
- | many | TRBJ2-1 | 12 | TRBV7-9 | CASSRRVNEQFF | TGTGCCAGCAGTCGCAGGGTCAATGAGCAGTTCTTC
- | many | TRBJ1-1 | 13 | TRBV2 | CASSVGRDTEAFF | TGTGCCAGCAGTGTTGGCAGGGATACTGAAGCTTTCTTT
TRBD2 | - | TRBJ2-1 | 15 | TRBV7-3 | CASSLNMLAGNEQFF | TGTGCCAGCAGCTTAAATATGCTAGCGGGCAATGAGCAGTTCTTC
- | few | TRBJ2-3 | 15 | TRBV7-2 | CASSFSPRDTDTQYF | TGTGCCAGCAGCTTTTCCCCCAGGGACACAGATACGCAGTATTTT
- | many | TRBJ2-7 | 15 | TRBV2 | CASMGERSGSYEQYF | TGTGCCAGCATGGGCGAGAGGTCTGGCTCCTACGAGCAGTACTTC
- | few | TRBJ1-4 | 15 | TRBV4-1 | CASSQDIFGTEKLFF | TGTGCCAGCAGCCAAGATATCTTCGGGACTGAAAAACTGTTTTTT
TRBD1 | few | TRBJ1-6 | 16 | TRBV6-5 | CASSYRGQGGNSPLHF | TGTGCCAGCAGTTACCGCGGACAGGGCGGAAATTCACCCCTCCACTTT
TRBD1 | many | TRBJ1-1 | 15 | TRBV5-1 | CASSQRTGTGTEAFF | TGCGCCAGCAGCCAACGGACAGGAACGGGCACTGAAGCTTTCTTT
- | few | TRBJ1-1 | 13 | TRBV10-3 | CAISPGVDTEAFF | TGTGCCATCAGTCCCGGGGTGGACACTGAAGCTTTCTTT
TRBD2 | many | TRBJ2-3 | 15 | TRBV6-5 | CASSSFSGSTDTQYF | TGTGCCAGCAGTTCCTTTAGCGGGAGTACAGATACGCAGTATTTT
- | many | TRBJ1-4 | 14 | TRBV27 | CASSSYREGEKLFF | TGTGCCAGCAGTTCCTACAGGGAAGGGGAAAAACTGTTTTTT
TRBD1 | many | TRBJ2-5 | 13 | TRBV30 | CAWGRQGIQTQYF | TGTGCCTGGGGCAGACAGGGTATACAGACCCAGTACTTC
TRBD1 | - | TRBJ2-2 | 15 | TRBV19 | CASSVGQVRTGELFF | TGTGCCAGTAGTGTGGGACAGGTCCGCACCGGGGAGCTGTTTTTT
- | many | TRBJ1-5 | 13 | TRBV30 | CAWSRHRNQPQHF | TGTGCCTGGAGTAGGCACCGGAACCAGCCCCAGCATTTT
- | many | TRBJ1-5 | 15 | TRBV28 | CASSPTGPRYQPQHF | TGTGCCAGCAGCCCGACAGGACCCCGATATCAGCCCCAGCATTTT
TRBD2 | few | TRBJ2-1 | 14 | TRBV5-1 | CASSVTGGSIEQFF | TGCGCCAGCAGCGTAACGGGCGGGAGTATCGAGCAGTTCTTC
- | many | TRBJ2-5 | 16 | TRBV6-1 | CASSLQGRTVQETQYF | TGTGCCAGCAGTCTACAGGGACGGACGGTCCAAGAGACCCAGTACTTC
TRBD2 | few | TRBJ2-2 | 16 | TRBV7-2 | CASSFFGRAATGELFF | TGTGCCAGCAGCTTCTTCGGGAGGGCCGCCACCGGGGAGCTGTTTTTT
- | many | TRBJ2-7 | 16 | TRBV19 | CASSNPGLLPQAEQYF | TGTGCCAGTAGTAACCCGGGACTCCTCCCCCAGGCCGAGCAGTACTTC
- | - | TRBJ2-5 | 11 | TRBV5-6 | CATGLGETQYF | TGTGCCACTGGGCTCGGGGAGACCCAGTACTTC
TRBD2 | - | TRBJ2-2 | 17 | TRBV19 | CASSRGIAGGHTGELFF | TGTGCCAGTAGTCGGGGGATAGCGGGAGGGCACACCGGGGAGCTGTTTTTT
TRBD1 | many | TRBJ2-7 | 14 | TRBV20-1 | CSASGQGGNYEQYF | TGCAGTGCTAGTGGACAGGGGGGTAACTACGAGCAGTACTTC
TRBD1 | many | TRBJ2-7 | 13 | TRBV11-2 | CASSSGQGYEQYF | TGTGCCAGCAGCTCCGGACAGGGCTACGAGCAGTACTTC
- | many | TRBJ1-5 | 14 | TRBV2 | CASRERGGNQPQHF | TGTGCCAGCAGAGAAAGGGGAGGCAATCAGCCCCAGCATTTT
- | - | TRBJ1-5 | 15 | TRBV7-2 | CASSLVVASSAPQHF | TGTGCCAGCAGCTTAGTTGTAGCATCCTCAGCGCCCCAGCATTTT
- | once | TRBJ1-2 | 14 | TRBV13 | CASSEGGPLYGYTF | TGTGCCAGCAGTGAAGGGGGGCCCCTCTATGGCTACACCTTC
- | many | TRBJ2-5 | 12 | TRBV12-3/TRBV12-4 | CASSRLGETQYF | TGTGCCAGCAGCCGCCTAGGGGAGACCCAGTACTTC
TRBD2 | - | TRBJ2-5 | 17 | TRBV28 | CASSLGLAGARQETQYF | TGTGCCAGCAGTCTCGGACTAGCGGGAGCCCGCCAAGAGACCCAGTACTTC
TRBD1 | few | TRBJ2-3 | 15 | TRBV2 | CASSIGQAGPDTQYF | TGTGCCAGCAGTATAGGACAGGCGGGTCCAGATACGCAGTATTTT